This entry features one T cell receptor (beta chain) sequence. Profiled with immunoSEQ multiplex PCR; TCRdb holds only in-frame clones, not every one. The table lists 15,000 to 20,000 clones, just under 80% of them singletons, with around 9.6% in the top ten. Ipilimumab, 1 mg/kg, started 14 to 28 days after autologous transplant. Patients got 3 mg/kg IV nivolumab weeks 1, 4, 7, 10, then biweekly through week 26. This entry belongs to a study of ipilimumab plus nivolumab after autologous stem cell transplantation. Germline CDR1 and CDR2: SGHNT and YYREEE (reference sequence). The CDR3 contains 14 residues. Trimming removed 3 bases from V and 5 bases from J, with 14 bases in between.

This material consisted of PBMCs, taken in a trial of ipilimumab plus nivolumab as post-transplant consolidation. The origin of this receptor is a male donor with diffuse large B-cell lymphoma. J is TRBJ2-5 and V is TRBV5-4, with a possible D match to TRBD2 (7 bases). Here the CDR3 reads CASSSRGGKETQYF. DNA of the CDR3: TGTGCCAGCAGCTCTAGGGGGGGAAAGGAGACCCAGTACTTC.